The 32 T cell receptor beta chains below come from one sample, sequenced in a study of blood T cell repertoires in COVID-19. Measured with immunoSEQ multiplex PCR; TCRdb has only the in-frame clones, and not every one. The sample consists of approximately 150,000 clones, approximately 91% of them appearing once. The sample consisted of peripheral blood. These receptors originate from a man in his late teens or twenties with COVID-19, enrolled during active disease.

This chain joins TRBV5-6 and TRBJ2-7; a weak D match, TRBD1 (6 bases). V gave up 6 bases and J gave up 0 bases, with 13 bases separating them. The CDR3 runs to 14 residues. Germline CDR1 is SGHDT and CDR2 is YYEEEE. The CDR3 bases are TGTGCCAGCACCAGGACAGCTAGCTCCTACGAGCAGTACTTC. The encoded protein is CASTRTASSYEQYF.

This chain connects TRBV6-6 to TRBJ1-6, with 9 bases identical to TRBD1. The germline V gene has CDR1 MNHNY and CDR2 SVGAGI (reference sequence). V was clipped by 5 bases and J by 9 bases; unmatched bases: 14. The CDR3 consists of 17 residues. DNA of the CDR3: TGTGCCAGCAGTCCCCGGGACAGGGTCCCCTTCGGTTCACCCCTCCACTTT. Translating gives CASSPRDRVPFGSPLHF.

The chain employs TRBV7-8 and TRBJ2-7; D perhaps matches TRBD1 (5 bases). Trimming took 7 bases from V and 1 from J, leaving 5 bases between them. The germline gives CDR1 SGHVS, CDR2 FQNEAQ. The CDR3 consists of 11 residues. The CDR3 DNA reads TGTGCCAGCAAGGGGTCCTACGAGCAGTACTTC. It translates to CASKGSYEQYF.

V usage is TRBV7-9 and J usage is TRBJ2-7, with a possible D match to TRBD1 (5 bases). Germline V gene sequence: CDR1 SEHNR, CDR2 FQNEAQ (reference sequence). This CDR3 contains 15 residues. V lost 5 bases to trimming and J lost 5 bases, with 19 bases between them. In DNA, the CDR3 is TGTGCCAGCAGCCTATCCCGACAGAGATTCGACGAGCAGTACTTC. It is translated as CASSLSRQRFDEQYF.

V usage is TRBV6-5 and J usage is TRBJ2-1; 9 nucleotides match TRBD2. The ends lost 0 bases at V and 4 bases at J; junction bases unmatched: 4. This CDR3 has 16 amino acids. The germline gives CDR1 MNHEY, CDR2 SVGAGI. CDR3 coding DNA: TGTGCCAGCAGTTACTCGTCGCTAGCGGGGTACAATGAGCAGTTCTTC. Encoded protein: CASSYSSLAGYNEQFF.

The V call is TRBV9, the J call TRBJ2-3; TRBD2 matches at 16 bases. J gave up 3 bases and V 5 bases, and 12 bases lay outside the gene matches. The germline gives CDR1 SGDLS, CDR2 YYNGEE. The CDR3 extends over 19 amino acids. CDR3 in DNA: TGTGCCAGCAGAGAAGAGGGACTAGCGGGAGGGCGAGGGACAGATACGCAGTATTTT. Its protein product is CASREEGLAGGRGTDTQYF.

V usage is TRBV27 and J usage is TRBJ2-7, with 8 nucleotides matching TRBD2. V gave up 3 bases and J gave up 3 bases; unmatched junction bases: 4. Germline V gene data show CDR1 as MNHEY and CDR2 as SMNVEV (reference sequence). The CDR3 runs 14 residues. DNA for the CDR3: TGTGCCAGCAGTTTTCTAGCGGGTGACTACGAGCAGTACTTC. Amino acid sequence: CASSFLAGDYEQYF.

As for this clone: Other DNA sequences of this sample code for an identical CDR3. The J gene is TRBJ2-7, the V gene TRBV11-2, with 8 bases matching TRBD1. Per germline, CDR1 SGHAT and CDR2 FQNNGV. The CDR3 runs to 14 residues. V was pared by 5 bases and J by 4 bases, with 7 bases of the junction left unmatched. CDR3 DNA sequence: TGTGCCAGCAGCCCAGGCCAGGGGGCGTACGAGCAGTACTTC. Its translation is CASSPGQGAYEQYF. Drawing the rest from reference TRBV11-2 and TRBJ2-7, the complete variable domain is EAGVAQSPRYKIIEKRQSVAFWCNPISGHATLYWYQQILGQGPKLLIQFQNNGVVDDSQLPKDRFSAERLKGVDSTLKIQPAKLEDSAVYLCASSPGQGAYEQYFGPGTRLTVT.

V and J are TRBV27 and TRBJ1-3, with TRBD1 as a possible D gene (5 bases). The CDR3 contains 18 residues. The ends were cut back, 6 bases at V and 0 bases at J, with 21 bases in the middle. Germline assignment: CDR1 MNHEY and CDR2 SMNVEV (reference sequence). CDR3 protein: CASRIQDPEMGSGNTIYF. The DNA of the CDR3 is TGTGCCAGCAGGATACAGGATCCCGAGATGGGCTCTGGAAACACCATATATTTT.

The rearrangement joins TRBV11-2 to TRBJ2-7; 10 bases are shared with TRBD2. The CDR3 loop spans 15 amino acids. Germline-derived CDR1 and CDR2 are SGHAT and FQNNGV. The trim removed 5 bases at V and 7 bases at J, leaving 11 bases unmatched. The CDR3 DNA reads TGTGCCAGCAGCCCGGGGCTAGCGGGAGTTAGAGAGCAGTACTTC. Encoded protein: CASSPGLAGVREQYF.

The chain uses TRBV11-2 and TRBJ2-1; no firm D call. Germline CDR1 and CDR2: SGHAT and FQNNGV. This CDR3 spans 16 amino acids. With 1 base removed from V and 4 bases from J, the gap between germline ends came to 14 bases. DNA of the CDR3: TGTGCCAGCAGCTTAGTTTTAGGCAGAGCGTACAATGAGCAGTTCTTC. The encoded protein is CASSLVLGRAYNEQFF. The full variable domain, rest sourced from reference TRBV11-2 and TRBJ2-1, is EAGVAQSPRYKIIEKRQSVAFWCNPISGHATLYWYQQILGQGPKLLIQFQNNGVVDDSQLPKDRFSAERLKGVDSTLKIQPAKLEDSAVYLCASSLVLGRAYNEQFFGPGTRLTVL.

This clone has more than one count but fewer than ten. The junction departs from germline at one end; a sequencing error may be responsible. The chain carries TRBV5-1 and TRBJ1-4; D might be TRBD1 (6 bases). Germline V gene lookup returns CDR1 SGHRS and CDR2 YFSETQ. CDR3 length equals 14 residues. The CDR3 nucleotides are TGCGCCAGCAGCCCACAGGGAACTGGCGAAAAACTGCTTTTT. Encoded protein: CASSPQGTGEKLLF.

The chain joins TRBV5-8 to TRBJ1-1; TRBD1 matches at 9 bases. Unmatched junction bases numbered 7, after V lost 4 bases and J lost 9 bases. This CDR3 comprises 13 residues. From germline, CDR1 is SGHTS and CDR2 YDEGEE. Here the CDR3 DNA reads TGTGCCAGCAGCCTTGACAGGGGGTATAAAGCTTTCTTT. Translated: CASSLDRGYKAFF.

This chain connects TRBV28 to TRBJ1-2; unclear D gene. Trimming stripped 2 bases from V and 4 bases from J, with 8 bases between. The CDR3 runs to 13 residues. The germline V gene has CDR1 MDHEN and CDR2 SYDVKM. The CDR3 DNA sequence: TGTGCCAGCAGTTTACGGAGGGTCTATGGCTACACCTTC. Translated: CASSLRRVYGYTF.

The table lists this clone with a count of one. This chain connects TRBV7-3 to TRBJ2-7; 11 bases are a match to TRBD1. This CDR3 has 12 amino acids. V lost 9 bases to trimming and J lost 6 bases; unmatched junction nucleotides: 4. Germline assignment: CDR1 SGHTA and CDR2 FQGTGA. The CDR3 spells CARGTGGGEQYF. In DNA, the CDR3 is TGTGCCAGAGGGACAGGGGGTGGCGAGCAGTACTTC. Supplemented by reference TRBV7-3 and TRBJ2-7, the full variable domain reads GAGVSQTPSNKVTEKGKYVELRCDPISGHTALYWYRQSLGQGPEFLIYFQGTGAADDSGLPNDRFFAVRPEGSVSTLKIQRTERGDSAVYLCARGTGGGEQYFGPGTRLTVT.

The chain combines TRBV6-5 with TRBJ2-7; the D gene is possibly TRBD1 (6 bases). Germline values: CDR1 MNHEY, CDR2 SVGAGI. V gave up 5 bases and J gave up 0 bases, with 11 bases separating them. The CDR3 consists of 14 residues. CDR3 sequence reads: CASSRTASSYEQYF. In DNA, the CDR3 is TGTGCCAGCAGTCGGACAGCTAGCTCCTACGAGCAGTACTTC.

The J gene is TRBJ2-3, the V gene TRBV13, with TRBD2 matching 16 bases. This CDR3 region has 17 residues. The germline V gene has CDR1 PRHDT and CDR2 FYEKMQ (reference sequence). V dropped 5 bases and J dropped 6; count of bases not matched to a gene: 8. CDR3 in DNA: TGTGCCAGCAGCATCGGGACTAGCGGGAGGGCCTTCGATACGCAGTATTTT. Protein product: CASSIGTSGRAFDTQYF.

The rearrangement joins TRBV19 to TRBJ2-3, with D possibly matching TRBD2 (6 bases). V was pared by 5 bases and J by 2 bases, with 14 bases between. CDR1 is LNHDA and CDR2 is SQIVND in the germline V gene (reference sequence). The CDR3 spans 15 residues. The CDR3: CASSPRTTNTDTQYF. The CDR3 DNA reads as TGTGCCAGTAGTCCTCGGACTACCAACACAGATACGCAGTATTTT.

This sequence joins TRBV19 and TRBJ2-6; possible D gene TRBD1, 5 bases. V was pared by 1 base and J by 0 bases, with 13 bases between. The CDR3 is 18 residues long. The germline V gene encodes CDR1 LNHDA and CDR2 SQIVND (reference sequence). CDR3 DNA: TGTGCCAGTAGTATAGCCTCTGGGGCCCTCTCTGGGGCCAACGTCCTGACTTTC. It encodes CASSIASGALSGANVLTF.

This chain joins TRBV5-1 and TRBJ2-2; 11 bases line up with TRBD1. Per the germline V gene, CDR1 is SGHRS and CDR2 is YFSETQ. With 0 bases clipped from V and 4 bases from J, the junction kept 8 bases outside the gene matches. The CDR3 spans 18 residues. This CDR3 is CASSLEGTGGRSTGELFF. The DNA of the CDR3 is TGCGCCAGCAGCTTGGAAGGGACAGGGGGTCGCAGCACCGGGGAGCTGTTTTTT.

V gene TRBV30 combines with J gene TRBJ1-3; 7 bases line up with TRBD1. Looked up from germline, CDR1 is GTSNPN and CDR2 is SVGIG (reference sequence). The CDR3 is 16 residues long. The J segment lost 5 bases and the V segment lost 4 bases, leaving 14 bases of the junction unmatched. The CDR3 loop reads CAWMRPRTGGRNTIYF. CDR3 DNA sequence: TGTGCCTGGATGAGGCCCAGGACAGGAGGTAGAAACACCATATATTTT.

J is TRBJ1-2 and V is TRBV7-6; maybe TRBD1 (5 bases). The CDR3 sequence is 15 residues long. CDR1 and CDR2 from the germline V gene are SGHVS and FNYEAQ. The ends were cut back, 5 bases at V and 5 bases at J, with 18 bases in the middle. CDR3 amino acids: CASSPHRRGKYGYTF. Written as DNA, the CDR3 is TGTGCCAGCAGCCCCCACAGGAGGGGTAAATATGGCTACACCTTC. The full variable domain, rest sourced from reference TRBV7-6 and TRBJ1-2, is GAGVSQSPRYKVTKRGQDVALRCDPISGHVSLYWYRQALGQGPEFLTYFNYEAQQDKSGLPNDRFSAERPEGSISTLTIQRTEQRDSAMYRCASSPHRRGKYGYTFGSGTRLTVV.

The rearrangement uses TRBV21-1 and TRBJ2-3; TRBD2, as called in the table, went unchecked against the DNA. TRBV21-1 is described as a pseudogene. CDR3 length equals 19 residues. CDR3 nucleotides: TGTGCCAGCAGCAAAGGGTCTACTAGCGGGAGTGCATGGCCAGATACGCAGTATTTT. As protein: CASSKGSTSGSAWPDTQYF.

This chain connects TRBV7-9 to TRBJ2-7; no definite D call. Per the germline V gene, CDR1 is SEHNR and CDR2 is FQNEAQ (reference sequence). This CDR3 is built from 14 residues. The V end lost 3 bases, the J end lost 0 bases, and 9 bases lay between the germline ends. CDR3 loop: CASSFLGSSYEQYF. CDR3 coding DNA: TGTGCCAGCAGCTTCCTTGGCAGCTCCTACGAGCAGTACTTC.

Regarding this clone: The same CDR3 can be traced to other DNA sequences in this sample. The chain recombines TRBV9 with TRBJ2-3; D is uncertain. CDR1 and CDR2 from the germline V gene are SGDLS and YYNGEE. V was pared by 0 bases and J by 0 bases, with 2 bases between. The CDR3 covers 13 residues. The CDR3 here is CASSVVSTDTQYF. The CDR3 DNA reads TGTGCCAGCAGCGTAGTAAGCACAGATACGCAGTATTTT. Combining the CDR3 with reference TRBV9 and TRBJ2-3 gives the whole variable domain DSGVTQTPKHLITATGQRVTLRCSPRSGDLSVYWYQQSLDQGLQFLIQYYNGEERAKGNILERFSAQQFPDLHSELNLSSLELGDSALYFCASSVVSTDTQYFGPGTRLTVL.

The chain employs TRBV5-4 and TRBJ1-2; D ambiguous. V lost 0 bases and J 1 base, leaving 7 bases between the germline ends. The CDR3 runs 14 residues. Germline lookup yields CDR1 SGHNT and CDR2 YYREEE (reference sequence). CDR3 nucleotides: TGTGCCAGCAGCTTGGACGGTCTTAACTATGGCTACACCTTC. Residues: CASSLDGLNYGYTF.

The CDR3 nucleotides read TGTGCCAGTAGTATTAGGACAGGGCGGAACACTGAAGCTTTCTTT. It specifies CASSIRTGRNTEAFF. This rearrangement joins TRBV19 to TRBJ1-1; 8 bases are a match to TRBD1. Trimming took 3 bases from V and 1 from J; bases not matched to a gene: 4. This CDR3 has 15 amino acids. Looked up from germline, CDR1 is LNHDA and CDR2 is SQIVND (reference sequence).

This sequence joins TRBV9 and TRBJ2-2; possibly TRBD1 for D (6 bases). Trimming took 4 bases from V and 5 from J, leaving 18 bases between them. Germline CDR1 reads SGDLS; CDR2 reads YYNGEE. This CDR3 spans 16 amino acids. CDR3 in amino acids: CASSPRTGKGTGELFF. CDR3 bases: TGTGCCAGCAGCCCGCGCACAGGGAAGGGAACCGGGGAGCTGTTTTTT. The variable domain in full, completed from reference TRBV9 and TRBJ2-2, reads DSGVTQTPKHLITATGQRVTLRCSPRSGDLSVYWYQQSLDQGLQFLIQYYNGEERAKGNILERFSAQQFPDLHSELNLSSLELGDSALYFCASSPRTGKGTGELFFGEGSRLTVL.

This rearrangement joins TRBV30 to TRBJ2-2; TRBD2 aligns across 7 bases. This CDR3 spans 16 amino acids. The germline V gene encodes CDR1 GTSNPN and CDR2 SVGIG (reference sequence). With V trimmed by 5 bases and J by 7 bases, 16 bases remained unmatched. The CDR3 DNA is TGTGCCTGGGACCCGGGAACCGCGGGAGTCATCGGGGAGCTGTTTTTT. Translating it yields CAWDPGTAGVIGELFF.

The rearrangement links TRBV10-2 to TRBJ1-2; D might be TRBD1 (5 bases). V lost 0 bases and J lost 8, with 13 bases in between. The CDR3 totals 14 residues. Germline-derived CDR1 and CDR2 are WSHSY and SAAADI. DNA of the CDR3: TGCGCCAGCAGTGAGTCCGCTGCAGGGATCGGCTACACCTTC. Protein: CASSESAAGIGYTF.

V usage is TRBV7-2 and J usage is TRBJ1-1; D uncertain. This CDR3 is built from 13 residues. The germline V gene encodes CDR1 SGHTA and CDR2 FQGNSA. The V gene lost 1 base and the J gene lost 7 bases, with 10 bases spanning the gap. The CDR3 region has the DNA TGTGCCAGCAGCTTAGAGCTTCGTGGTGAAGCTTTCTTT. Its protein product is CASSLELRGEAFF. Variable domain in full (rest from reference TRBV7-2 and TRBJ1-1): GAGVSQSPSNKVTEKGKDVELRCDPISGHTALYWYRQSLGQGLEFLIYFQGNSAPDKSGLPSDRFSAERTGGSVSTLTIQRTQQEDSAVYLCASSLELRGEAFFGQGTRLTVV.

The rearrangement uses TRBV5-4 and TRBJ2-5, with 9 bases fitting TRBD2. CDR3 size: 16 residues. J was trimmed by 5 bases and V by 4 bases; bases with no gene match: 12. CDR1 and CDR2 from the germline V gene are SGHNT and YYREEE (reference sequence). CDR3 sequence (DNA): TGTGCCAGCAGCCCCTCCCCCGGGACTAGCATGGAGACCCAGTACTTC. As protein: CASSPSPGTSMETQYF.